Listed below are T cell receptor beta chains from one sample, sequenced in a study of shared clonotypes between healthy human individuals. Data came from immunoSEQ multiplex PCR; TCRdb stores just in-frame clones and leaves some out. In the table there are roughly 640,000 clones, about 74% of which are singletons. Sequencing used memory CD4+ T cells sorted from blood. The source is a woman aged 25 to 39 in good health. The CDR3 runs from the conserved cysteine through the conserved F or W. Each record gives: V gene, D gene, clone size, J gene, CDR3 protein, CDR3 DNA. A D gene is named only where the DNA matches it firmly. Expanded clones get a size class; other rows say once, few or many, or leave the size out.

TRBV5-1	-	few	TRBJ2-2	CASSSRLDLNTGELFF	TGCGCCAGCAGCTCCCGACTAGACTTAAACACCGGGGAGCTGTTTTTT
TRBV2	-	-	TRBJ1-5	CASSGQLGNQPQHF	TGTGCCAGCAGCGGACAGTTGGGAAATCAGCCCCAGCATTTT
TRBV27	TRBD2	-	TRBJ2-1	CASSPSGRTNSHNEQFF	TGTGCCAGCAGTCCTAGCGGGAGGACCAATAGTCACAATGAGCAGTTCTTC
TRBV6-5	-	-	TRBJ1-1	CASSRQGWDTEAFF	TGTGCCAGCAGTAGGCAGGGGTGGGACACTGAAGCTTTCTTT
TRBV7-2	TRBD1	-	TRBJ2-7	CASSPLSGTAYEQYF	TGTGCCAGCAGCCCCTTGTCCGGGACAGCCTACGAGCAGTACTTC
TRBV5-1	-	-	TRBJ2-5	CASSLWLGDQETQYF	TGCGCCAGCAGCTTGTGGCTTGGAGACCAAGAGACCCAGTACTTC
TRBV5-6	-	-	TRBJ1-2	CASSVTGGRGYGYTF	TGTGCCAGCAGTGTCACCGGGGGGCGCGGCTATGGCTACACCTTC
TRBV11-2	-	-	TRBJ1-4	CASSSLRTKNEKLFF	TGTGCCAGCAGCTCCCTCCGGACCAAAAATGAAAAACTGTTTTTT
TRBV6-5	-	many	TRBJ2-2	CASSLDANTGELFF	TGTGCCAGCAGCTTGGACGCGAACACCGGGGAGCTGTTTTTT
TRBV6-5	TRBD1	-	TRBJ1-1	CASSYSGQGAAEAFF	TGTGCCAGCAGTTACTCCGGACAGGGGGCGGCCGAAGCTTTCTTT
TRBV7-6	TRBD2	-	TRBJ2-1	CASSQRGGGAALQNEQFF	TGTGCCAGCAGTCAACGCGGGGGGGGAGCCGCCTTACAGAATGAGCAGTTCTTC
TRBV7-2	-	few	TRBJ2-7	CASSLAFGSNTYEQYF	TGTGCCAGCAGCTTAGCCTTTGGATCCAATACCTACGAGCAGTACTTC
TRBV7-2	-	few	TRBJ2-3	CASSPAVDTQYF	TGTGCCAGCAGCCCCGCGGTGGATACGCAGTATTTT
TRBV5-1	TRBD2	few	TRBJ2-7	CASSASSGKTYEQYF	TGCGCCAGCAGCGCGTCTAGCGGGAAGACCTACGAGCAGTACTTC
TRBV10-3	TRBD1	-	TRBJ1-5	CASQGGHNQPQHF	TGTGCCTCTCAGGGGGGACACAATCAGCCCCAGCATTTT
TRBV7-8	TRBD2	few	TRBJ2-1	CASSSLAGGLDEQFF	TGTGCCAGCAGCAGCCTAGCGGGAGGGCTTGATGAGCAGTTCTTC
TRBV7-8	-	-	TRBJ1-3	CASSLARSGNTIYF	TGTGCCAGCAGCTTAGCCCGAAGTGGAAACACCATATATTTT
TRBV14	-	-	TRBJ1-1	CASSQARGSAEAFF	TGTGCCAGCAGCCAAGCCCGTGGCTCCGCTGAAGCTTTCTTT
TRBV7-8	-	-	TRBJ1-1	CASSLIGDTEAFF	TGTGCCAGCAGCTTAATCGGGGACACTGAAGCTTTCTTT
TRBV6-1	TRBD2	once	TRBJ2-1	CASTPGTSGYNEQFF	TGTGCCAGCACCCCCGGGACTAGCGGTTACAATGAGCAGTTCTTC
TRBV27	TRBD1	-	TRBJ1-1	CASSLTGGRNTEAFF	TGTGCCAGCAGCCTCACAGGGGGACGGAACACTGAAGCTTTCTTT
TRBV5-1	-	-	TRBJ2-1	CASSNLGGSYNEQFF	TGCGCCAGCAGTAATTTGGGGGGCTCATACAATGAGCAGTTCTTC
TRBV5-1	-	-	TRBJ2-7	CASSGSPGRGYEQYF	TGCGCCAGCAGCGGGTCGCCCGGGAGAGGGTACGAGCAGTACTTC
TRBV27	TRBD1	-	TRBJ1-5	CASRPGQGAGNQPQHF	TGTGCCAGCAGACCTGGACAGGGGGCCGGCAATCAGCCCCAGCATTTT
TRBV5-1	-	-	TRBJ2-1	CASSLGSLPTADNEQFF	TGCGCCAGCAGCTTGGGCTCCCTTCCCACCGCCGACAATGAGCAGTTCTTC
TRBV6-6	TRBD2	-	TRBJ2-7	CASSYRSGTSSYEQYF	TGTGCCAGCAGTTACCGAAGCGGGACGAGCTCCTACGAGCAGTACTTC
TRBV29-1	-	many	TRBJ1-1	CSVGERVLSTEAFF	TGCAGCGTTGGAGAAAGGGTTCTGAGCACTGAAGCTTTCTTT
TRBV7-9	-	-	TRBJ2-5	CASSVGTSGETQYF	TGTGCCAGCAGCGTGGGTACAAGCGGCGAGACCCAGTACTTC
TRBV10-3	-	many	TRBJ2-1	CAISVVANNEQFF	TGTGCCATCAGTGTGGTCGCGAACAATGAGCAGTTCTTC
TRBV7-6	-	once	TRBJ2-3	CASSLDSGGRSDTQYF	TGTGCCAGCAGCTTAGATTCTGGTGGTAGATCAGATACGCAGTATTTT
TRBV29-1	TRBD1	-	TRBJ1-2	CSVEGGQSDNYGYTF	TGCAGCGTTGAGGGGGGACAGTCCGATAACTATGGCTACACCTTC
TRBV5-4	-	-	TRBJ1-1	CASSGGRGQVNTEAFF	TGTGCCAGCAGCGGGGGACGGGGTCAAGTTAACACTGAAGCTTTCTTT
TRBV28	-	-	TRBJ1-3	CASSFLRGNTIYF	TGTGCCAGCAGTTTTCTCCGTGGAAACACCATATATTTT
TRBV15	-	-	TRBJ1-4	CATSRDNQPRSEKLFF	TGTGCCACCAGCAGAGATAATCAGCCGAGGAGCGAAAAACTGTTTTTT
TRBV5-1	TRBD1	-	TRBJ2-7	CASSLDFGQGEREQYF	TGCGCCAGCAGCTTGGATTTCGGGCAGGGGGAACGCGAGCAGTACTTC
TRBV14	-	-	TRBJ2-5	CASSFQPGETQYF	TGTGCCAGCAGCTTCCAACCGGGGGAGACCCAGTACTTC
TRBV7-3	TRBD2	-	TRBJ2-1	CASSLNVGGSRFF	TGTGCCAGCAGCTTAAATGTTGGCGGGAGCAGGTTCTTC
TRBV5-1	TRBD2	-	TRBJ2-4	CASSPGTSGNIQYF	TGCGCCAGCAGTCCCGGGACTAGCGGAAACATTCAGTACTTC
TRBV2	TRBD2	-	TRBJ2-1	CARRTSGTNEQFF	TGTGCCAGAAGGACTAGCGGGACTAATGAGCAGTTCTTC
TRBV15	TRBD1	-	TRBJ2-7	CAVPRDRVQSAYEQYF	TGTGCCGTCCCCCGGGACAGGGTCCAGTCTGCCTACGAGCAGTACTTC